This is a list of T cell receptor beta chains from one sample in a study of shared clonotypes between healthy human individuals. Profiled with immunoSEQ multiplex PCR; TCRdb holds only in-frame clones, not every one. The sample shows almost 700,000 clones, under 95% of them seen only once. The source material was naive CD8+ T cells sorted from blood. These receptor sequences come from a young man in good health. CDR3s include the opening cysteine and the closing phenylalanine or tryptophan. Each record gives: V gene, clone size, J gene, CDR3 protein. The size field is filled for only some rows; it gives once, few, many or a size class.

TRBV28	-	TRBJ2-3	CASSWSTDTQYF
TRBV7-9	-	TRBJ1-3	CASSRTGGRSGNTIYF
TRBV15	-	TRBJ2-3	CAIRTLETSTDTQYF
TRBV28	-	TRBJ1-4	CASSLEEKLFF
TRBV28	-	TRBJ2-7	CASSIRDHIRDEQYF
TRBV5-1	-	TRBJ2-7	CASSLGQGAGYEQYF
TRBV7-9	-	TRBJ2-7	CASSRSGRAHEQYF
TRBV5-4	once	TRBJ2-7	CASSNTYEQYF
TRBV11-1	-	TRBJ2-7	CASSLSSGLYEQYF
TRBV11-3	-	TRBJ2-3	CASSSLAGGPFSTDTQYF
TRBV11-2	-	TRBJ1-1	CASSRTGQGRRYTEAFF
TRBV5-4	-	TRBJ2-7	CASSFLLAGETYEQYF
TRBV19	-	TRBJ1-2	CASQGRYYGYTF
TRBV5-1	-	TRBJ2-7	CASSLIPANSYEQYF
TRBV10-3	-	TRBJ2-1	CAISDGSGLAGPSSYNEQFF
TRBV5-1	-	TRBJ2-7	CASSLETGGYEQYF
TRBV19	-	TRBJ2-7	CASSWGGRSSYEQYF
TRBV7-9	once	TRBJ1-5	CASSAPGQEHQPQHF
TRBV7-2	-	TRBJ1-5	CASSLEVVGLSPQHF
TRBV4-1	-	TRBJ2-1	CASSQLQGGSSYNEQFF
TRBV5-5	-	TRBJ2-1	CASSLVSYNEQFF
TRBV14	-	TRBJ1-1	CASSHRQLNTEAFF
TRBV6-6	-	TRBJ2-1	CASSYSREEGYNEQFF
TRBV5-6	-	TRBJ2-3	CASSLSQGVVTDTQYF
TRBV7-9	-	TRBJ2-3	CASSSNLPIYRVDTQYF
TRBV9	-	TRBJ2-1	CASSPWTDNNEQFF
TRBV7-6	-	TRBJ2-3	CASSLVVGERTDTQYF
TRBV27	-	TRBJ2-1	CASSLGEGLGNEQFF
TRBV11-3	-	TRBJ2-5	CASSAFQDQETQYF
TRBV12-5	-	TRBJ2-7	CASGPDRYPYEQYF
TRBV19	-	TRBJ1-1	CASSRQGELNTEAFF
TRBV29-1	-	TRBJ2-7	CSVEGTSGDYEQYF
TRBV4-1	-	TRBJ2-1	CASSQDDPLDEQFF
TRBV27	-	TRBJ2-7	CASRSGLGEQYF
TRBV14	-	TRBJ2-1	CASSPLGGTGLDNEQFF
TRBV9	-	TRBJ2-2	CASSVEGWSGSTGELFF
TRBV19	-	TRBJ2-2	CASSIGLNTGELFF
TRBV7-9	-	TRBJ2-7	CASSRTGGVPYEQYF
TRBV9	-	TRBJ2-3	CASSVDGRASTDTQYF
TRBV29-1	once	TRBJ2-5	CSTEVTLQETQYF
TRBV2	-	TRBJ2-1	CASTRSGTSSYNEQFF
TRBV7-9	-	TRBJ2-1	CASSLLPGQFF
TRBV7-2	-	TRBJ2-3	CASSLPTSGTTSTDTQYF
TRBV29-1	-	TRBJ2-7	CSVELADTYEQYF
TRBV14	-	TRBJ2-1	CASSQVEGRGRREQFF
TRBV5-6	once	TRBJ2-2	CASSPDSNTGELFF
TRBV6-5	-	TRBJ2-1	CASSYIRSYNEQFF
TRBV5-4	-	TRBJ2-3	CASRTSGTDTQYF